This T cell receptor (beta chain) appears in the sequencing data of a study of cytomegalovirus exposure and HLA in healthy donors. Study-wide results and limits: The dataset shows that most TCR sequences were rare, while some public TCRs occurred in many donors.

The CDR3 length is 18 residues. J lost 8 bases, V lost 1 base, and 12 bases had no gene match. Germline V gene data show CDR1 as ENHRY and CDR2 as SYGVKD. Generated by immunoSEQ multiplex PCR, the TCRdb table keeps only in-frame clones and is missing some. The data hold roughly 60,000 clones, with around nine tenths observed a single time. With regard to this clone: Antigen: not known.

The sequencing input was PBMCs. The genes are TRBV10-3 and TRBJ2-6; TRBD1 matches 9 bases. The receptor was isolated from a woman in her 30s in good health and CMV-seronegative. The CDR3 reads CAISELTGGDVVTNVLTF. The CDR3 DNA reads TGTGCCATCAGTGAGTTAACAGGGGGCGACGTAGTTACCAACGTCCTGACTTTC.